This T cell receptor (beta chain) was profiled in a study of CD8+CD57+ T cells in acquired aplastic anemia. Looking at the study overall: The mean DNA yield obtained from sorted CD4+ and CD8+ cells came to roughly 3 ug.

Study-wide results and caveats: Significance was not reached for CD8+ Simpson's diversity between patients and controls.

Patients picked for sequencing had shown CD8+CD57+ cell expansion detected by flow cytometry. The blood sampling took place in patients who had so far received no therapy. According to the study, genomic DNA was the template for TCR beta VDJ and CDR3 profiling. TCRdb reprocessed the reads via MiXCR and lists one record per CDR3 protein. Of 260,000 or so distinct CDR3 sequences in the sample, 82% were seen once. The CDR3 length is 10 residues, termini included. Germline V gives CDR1 SGDLS, CDR2 YYNGEE. As to this clonotype: Its antigen is still unknown. The conserved phenylalanine or tryptophan is not found at the CDR3 terminus, so this likely reflects a read error. No DNA is shown, since the ends of the CDR3 on it are uncertain; the CDR3 is the one TCRdb lists.

The sequence was collected from a human donor with aplastic anemia. The chain employs TRBV9 and TRBJ1-2. The sample taken for sequencing was sorted CD4+, CD8+, or CD8+CD57+ T cells (not recorded which) from PBMCs. CDR3: CASSVELADT.